Listed below are T cell receptor beta chains from one sample, sequenced in a study of human T cells and chemical hapten exposure. In TCRdb, the RACE reads were re-called with MiXCR into one record per CDR3 protein. Of under 450,000 distinct CDR3 sequences in the sample, 4% to 5.5% were seen once. Here the sequenced sample was whole blood, taken in connection with sensitization to the hapten diphenylcyclopropenone (DPC). The receptors shown here come from a woman between 50 and 59 years old with alopecia areata. Some clones in this sample may be carry-over from other donors' samples. CDR3s include the opening cysteine and the closing phenylalanine or tryptophan. The order of the fields is J gene, clone size, V gene, D gene, CDR3 DNA, CDR3 protein. D genes are given only for firm matches. Clone sizes are given selectively: once, few, many, or a class where the clone is expanded.

TRBJ2-2,many,TRBV21-1,NA,TGTGCCAGCAGCGCAGGCAACTCGAACACCGGGGAGCTGTTTTTT,CASSAGNSNTGELFF
TRBJ1-1,many,TRBV7-2,NA,TGTGCCAGCAGCTGGCAGGGAGGGGGGACTGAAGCTTTCTTT,CASSWQGGGTEAFF
TRBJ2-1,few,TRBV2,NA,TGTGCCAGCATTTTCGACCGCCCCCATGAGCAGTTCTTC,CASIFDRPHEQFF
TRBJ2-7,many,TRBV14,NA,TGTGCCAGCAGCCAAATAGGGGCTCGGAACGAGCAGTACTTC,CASSQIGARNEQYF
TRBJ1-6,NA,TRBV6-1,TRBD1,TGTGCCAGCAGGCGGGACAGGGATTCACCCCTCCACTTT,CASRRDRDSPLHF
TRBJ2-3,many,TRBV6-6,TRBD2,TGTGCCAGGCTGACTAGCGGGGGGGCGGCAGATACGCAGTATTTT,CARLTSGGAADTQYF
TRBJ1-5,NA,TRBV6-1,NA,TGTGCCAGCAGTGAAGGCGGGGGGGGTCAGCCCCAGCATTTT,CASSEGGGGQPQHF
TRBJ2-1,many,TRBV4-1,TRBD2,TGCGCCAGCAGCCAATCCCAGGGACTAGCGGGGGGGTATGAGCAGTTCTTC,CASSQSQGLAGGYEQFF
TRBJ2-3,many,TRBV10-3,TRBD2,TGTGCCATCAGTGAACCGTCCGGGACTAGCGGGATCACAGATACGCAGTATTTT,CAISEPSGTSGITDTQYF
TRBJ2-3,many,TRBV5-1,TRBD2,TGCGCCAGCTTTAGCGGGGACTACACAGATACGCAGTATTTT,CASFSGDYTDTQYF
TRBJ1-4,few,TRBV20-1,TRBD1,TGCAGTGCTAGCGGACAGGGGAACCGGGATGCAACTAATGAAAAACTGTTTTTT,CSASGQGNRDATNEKLFF
TRBJ2-7,many,TRBV6-5,TRBD1,TGTGCCAGCAGCGTGGACAGGACTCTCTCCTACGAGCAGTACTTC,CASSVDRTLSYEQYF
TRBJ2-1,many,TRBV29-1,NA,TGCGGAGCTAGTCCCCGGAGCTCCTACAATGAGCAGTTCTTC,CGASPRSSYNEQFF
TRBJ1-4,few,TRBV14,NA,TGTGCCAGCAGCCAGTTCGAGGGGCTAACTAATGAAAAACTGTTTTTT,CASSQFEGLTNEKLFF
TRBJ2-2,NA,TRBV28,NA,TGTGCCAGCAGTTTAGGGGGCCAGCGTGGCGGGGAGCTGTTTTTT,CASSLGGQRGGELFF
TRBJ2-7,NA,TRBV20-1,NA,TGCAGTGCTAGAGGTGTAACGGGGGTCTACGAGCAGTACTTC,CSARGVTGVYEQYF
TRBJ2-3,NA,TRBV12-3/TRBV12-4,NA,TGTGCCAGCAGTTTACAGTCCCCCGATACGCAGTATTTT,CASSLQSPDTQYF
TRBJ1-1,many,TRBV12-3/TRBV12-4,NA,TGTGCCAGCAGTTTAAGTCCCCGGTTGAACACTGAAGCTTTCTTT,CASSLSPRLNTEAFF
TRBJ1-2,NA,TRBV12-3/TRBV12-4,NA,TGTGCCAGCAGTTACGGGGATGGCTACACCTTC,CASSYGDGYTF
TRBJ2-7,many,TRBV6-1,NA,TGTGCCAGCAGTGAAGCGGGTGGACGGGACGAGCAGTACTTC,CASSEAGGRDEQYF
TRBJ1-1,few,TRBV20-1,NA,TGCAGTGCTCCACGGGTTGGGACTGAAGCTTTCTTT,CSAPRVGTEAFF
TRBJ2-6,NA,TRBV2,NA,TGTGCCAGCACAGGCCGAGGTGGGGCCAACGTCCTGACTTTC,CASTGRGGANVLTF
TRBJ1-1,NA,TRBV12-3/TRBV12-4,NA,TGTGCCAGCAGTTTACGGAACCCTGAAGCTTTCTTT,CASSLRNPEAFF
TRBJ2-5,NA,TRBV5-1,NA,TGCGCCAGCAGCTTGGAGGCAGGGCGGCAAGAGACCCAGTACTTC,CASSLEAGRQETQYF
TRBJ1-5,many,TRBV12-3/TRBV12-4,TRBD1,TGTGCCAGCAGTCCGAGCAAGACAGGGGCCGGCAATCAGCCCCAGCATTTT,CASSPSKTGAGNQPQHF
TRBJ2-4,many,TRBV28,NA,TGTGCCAGCAGTCCCCCTGCCGGGGGAAACATTCAGTACTTC,CASSPPAGGNIQYF
TRBJ2-4,NA,TRBV2,TRBD2,TGTGCCAGCGCACTAGCGGCCAAAAACATTCAGTACTTC,CASALAAKNIQYF
TRBJ1-5,many,TRBV18,TRBD1,TGTGCCAGCTCGCTCGACAGGGATCGCAATCAGCCCCAGCATTTT,CASSLDRDRNQPQHF
TRBJ2-3,many,TRBV30,TRBD1,TGTGCCCGGCAAGGGGGCCCTAGCACAGATACGCAGTATTTT,CARQGGPSTDTQYF
TRBJ2-7,few,TRBV6-2/TRBV6-3,NA,TGTGCCAGCACTAGGAAGGGCGAGCAGTACTTC,CASTRKGEQYF
TRBJ1-1,few,TRBV5-1,TRBD1,TGCGCCAGCAGCTTGTGGGGACAGTCGAACACTGAAGCTTTCTTT,CASSLWGQSNTEAFF
TRBJ2-3,NA,TRBV12-3/TRBV12-4,NA,TGTGCCAGCAGTTTAGCGCGGAGGGGGCGCGGCACAGATACGCAGTATTTT,CASSLARRGRGTDTQYF
TRBJ1-1,few,TRBV14,NA,TGTGCCAGCAGCCTAGGACAGCTTGAAGCTTTCTTT,CASSLGQLEAFF
TRBJ2-2,NA,TRBV7-9,NA,TGTGCCAGCAGCTCCAGGGTTGCGGAGCTGTTTTTT,CASSSRVAELFF
TRBJ1-5,few,TRBV5-1,NA,TGCGCCAGCAGCTTAGGAGGCGGCGGCTTTGATCAGCCCCAGCATTTT,CASSLGGGGFDQPQHF
TRBJ1-4,few,TRBV28,TRBD1,TGTGCCAGCAGTTTACTACCGGGACAGGGGAATGAAAAACTGTTTTTT,CASSLLPGQGNEKLFF
TRBJ1-1,many,TRBV29-1,NA,TGCAGCGTGTCGACAGGAACTAACACTGAAGCTTTCTTT,CSVSTGTNTEAFF
TRBJ1-2,NA,TRBV3-1,NA,TGTGCCAGCAGCCAAGTAGACTATGGCTACACCTTC,CASSQVDYGYTF
TRBJ1-2,NA,TRBV7-9,TRBD1,TGTGCCAGCAGCTCCGAGGGGGCCAGGGCAAATGGCTACACCTTC,CASSSEGARANGYTF
TRBJ1-2,few,TRBV29-1,NA,TGCAGCGCTGAAGGAGGGAGGGGCTATGGCTACACCTTC,CSAEGGRGYGYTF
TRBJ2-7,NA,TRBV30,TRBD2,TGTGCCTGGAGTGCACCGGGACTAGCGGGAGTAAGGGAGCAGTACTTC,CAWSAPGLAGVREQYF